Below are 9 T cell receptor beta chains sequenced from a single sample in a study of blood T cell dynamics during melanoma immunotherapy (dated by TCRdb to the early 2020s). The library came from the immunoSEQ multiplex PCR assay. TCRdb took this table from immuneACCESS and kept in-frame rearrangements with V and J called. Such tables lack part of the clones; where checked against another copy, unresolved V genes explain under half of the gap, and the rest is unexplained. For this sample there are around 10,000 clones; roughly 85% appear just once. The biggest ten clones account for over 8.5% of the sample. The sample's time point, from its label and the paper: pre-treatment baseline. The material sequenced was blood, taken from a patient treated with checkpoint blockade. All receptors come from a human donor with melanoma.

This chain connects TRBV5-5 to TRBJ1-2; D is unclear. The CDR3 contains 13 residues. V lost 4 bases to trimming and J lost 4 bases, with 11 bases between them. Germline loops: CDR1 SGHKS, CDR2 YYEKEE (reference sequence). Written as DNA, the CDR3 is TGTGCCAGCAGCCAATCGGCAGGCTATGGCTACACCTTC. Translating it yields CASSQSAGYGYTF.

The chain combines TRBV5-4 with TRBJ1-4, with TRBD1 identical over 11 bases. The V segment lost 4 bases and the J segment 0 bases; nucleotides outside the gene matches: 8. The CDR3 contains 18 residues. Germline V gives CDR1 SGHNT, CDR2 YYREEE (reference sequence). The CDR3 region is CASSRNRDRGTTNEKLFF. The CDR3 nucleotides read TGTGCCAGCAGCCGAAACCGGGACAGGGGGACAACTAATGAAAAACTGTTTTTT. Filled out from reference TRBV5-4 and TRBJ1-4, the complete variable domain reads ETGVTQSPTHLIKTRGQQVTLRCSSQSGHNTVSWYQQALGQGPQFIFQYYREEENGRGNFPPRFSGLQFPNYSSELNVNALELDDSALYLCASSRNRDRGTTNEKLFFGSGTQLSVL.

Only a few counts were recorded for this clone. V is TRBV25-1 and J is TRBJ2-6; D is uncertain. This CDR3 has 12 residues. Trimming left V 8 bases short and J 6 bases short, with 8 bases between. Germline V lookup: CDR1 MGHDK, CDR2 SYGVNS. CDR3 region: CASLSLANVLTF. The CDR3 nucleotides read TGTGCCAGCTTATCTTTGGCCAACGTCCTGACTTTC.

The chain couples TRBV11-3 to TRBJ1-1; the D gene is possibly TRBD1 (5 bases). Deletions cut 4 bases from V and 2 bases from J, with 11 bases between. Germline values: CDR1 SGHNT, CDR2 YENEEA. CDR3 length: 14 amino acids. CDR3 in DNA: TGTGCCAGCAGCTGGGACCGATTCAACACTGAAGCTTTCTTT. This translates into CASSWDRFNTEAFF.

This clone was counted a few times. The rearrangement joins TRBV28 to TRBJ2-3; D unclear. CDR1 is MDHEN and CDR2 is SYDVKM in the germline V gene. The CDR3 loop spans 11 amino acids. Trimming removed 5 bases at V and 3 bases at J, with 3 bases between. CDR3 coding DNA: TGTGCCAGCAGTATTACAGATACGCAGTATTTT. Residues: CASSITDTQYF.

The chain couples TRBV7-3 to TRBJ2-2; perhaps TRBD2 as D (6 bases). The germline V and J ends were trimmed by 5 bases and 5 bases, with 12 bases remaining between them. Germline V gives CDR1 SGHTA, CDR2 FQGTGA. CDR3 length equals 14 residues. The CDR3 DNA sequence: TGTGCCAGCAGCGCCTCCGGGGGTACCGGGGAGCTGTTTTTT. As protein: CASSASGGTGELFF.

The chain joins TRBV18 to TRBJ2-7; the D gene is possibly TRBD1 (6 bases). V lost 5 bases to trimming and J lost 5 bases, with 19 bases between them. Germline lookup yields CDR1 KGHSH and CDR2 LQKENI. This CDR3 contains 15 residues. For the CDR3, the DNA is TGTGCCAGCTCATCACGACTACAGGGTCTCGACGAGCAGTACTTC. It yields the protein CASSSRLQGLDEQYF.

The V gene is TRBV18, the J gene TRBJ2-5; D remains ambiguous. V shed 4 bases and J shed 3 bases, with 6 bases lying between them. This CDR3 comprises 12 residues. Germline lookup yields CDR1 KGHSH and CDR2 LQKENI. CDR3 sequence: CASSRSEETQYF. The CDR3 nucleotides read TGTGCCAGCTCACGCTCGGAAGAGACCCAGTACTTC.

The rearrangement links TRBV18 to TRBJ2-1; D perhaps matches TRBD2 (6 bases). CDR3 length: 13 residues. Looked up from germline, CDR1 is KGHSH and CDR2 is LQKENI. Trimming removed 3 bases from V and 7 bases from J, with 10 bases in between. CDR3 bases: TGTGCCAGCTCACCGGCAGGGAGGAATGAGCAGTTCTTC. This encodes CASSPAGRNEQFF.